This T cell receptor beta chain was identified in a study of control samples from healthy donors and cancer patients. V dropped 5 bases and J dropped 9; count of bases not matched to a gene: 14. Germline V gene sequence: CDR1 SGHDT, CDR2 YYEEEE. This CDR3 is built from 16 residues. A single count supports this clone. TCRdb keeps only in-frame clones here, not all; method: immunoSEQ multiplex PCR. The table includes about 71,000 clones, roughly 86% detected once. The sequenced sample consisted of PBMCs. The source of this sequence is a man aged 55 to 70 with lung cancer. The rearrangement joins TRBV5-6 to TRBJ1-6, with 7 bases lining up with TRBD1. The CDR3 region has the DNA TGTGCCAGCAGTTACTATGGACAGGCCAAATTTTCACCCCTCCACTTT. As protein: CASSYYGQAKFSPLHF.